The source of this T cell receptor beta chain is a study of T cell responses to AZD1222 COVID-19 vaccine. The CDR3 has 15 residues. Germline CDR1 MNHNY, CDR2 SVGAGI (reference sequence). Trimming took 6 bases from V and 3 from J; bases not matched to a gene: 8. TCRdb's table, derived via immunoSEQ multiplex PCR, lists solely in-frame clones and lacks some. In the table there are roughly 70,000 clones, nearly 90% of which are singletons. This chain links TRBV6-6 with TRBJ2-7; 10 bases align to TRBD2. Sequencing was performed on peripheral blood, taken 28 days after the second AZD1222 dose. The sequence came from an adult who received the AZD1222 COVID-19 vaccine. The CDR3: CASSATSGESYEQYF. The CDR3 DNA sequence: TGTGCCAGCAGCGCAACTAGCGGGGAAAGCTACGAGCAGTACTTC.